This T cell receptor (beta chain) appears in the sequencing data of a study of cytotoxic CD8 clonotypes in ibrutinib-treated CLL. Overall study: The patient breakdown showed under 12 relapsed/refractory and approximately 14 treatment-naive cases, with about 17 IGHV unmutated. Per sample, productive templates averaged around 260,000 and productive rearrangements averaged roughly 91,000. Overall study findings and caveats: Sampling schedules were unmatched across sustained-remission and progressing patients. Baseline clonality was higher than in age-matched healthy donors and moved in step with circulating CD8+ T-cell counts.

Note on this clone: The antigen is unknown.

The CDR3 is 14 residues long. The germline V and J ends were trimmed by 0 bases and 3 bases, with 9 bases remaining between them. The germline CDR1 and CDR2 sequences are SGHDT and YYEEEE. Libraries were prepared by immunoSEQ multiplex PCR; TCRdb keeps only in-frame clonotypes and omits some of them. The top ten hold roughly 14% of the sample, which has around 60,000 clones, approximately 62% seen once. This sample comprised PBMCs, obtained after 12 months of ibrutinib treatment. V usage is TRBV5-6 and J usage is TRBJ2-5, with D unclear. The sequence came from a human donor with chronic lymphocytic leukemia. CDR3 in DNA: TGTGCCAGCAGCTTGGAGGGCTTAGAAGAGACCCAGTACTTC. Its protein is CASSLEGLEETQYF.